This T cell receptor beta chain was identified in a study of blood T cell repertoires in COVID-19. Overall study: Acute and convalescent COVID-19 samples came from the United States, Italy and Spain.

Only one count was recorded for this clone. Looked up from germline, CDR1 is SGDLS and CDR2 is YYNGEE. V was clipped by 3 bases and J by 1 base; unmatched bases: 6. The CDR3 contains 17 residues. In the authors' workflow: Amplifying reference gene primers gave estimates of nucleated cell counts. TCRdb keeps only in-frame clones here, not all; method: immunoSEQ multiplex PCR. Clone size and the V and J calls come from that table; the DNA yielded D and trimming. The sample lists approximately 250,000 clones; 75% to 90% were seen once. The clonotype originates from a human donor in a cohort sampled during active COVID-19. The chain combines TRBV9 with TRBJ2-4; 11 nucleotides align to TRBD2. The sample comprised peripheral blood. CDR3 sequence reads: CASSASLAGDAKNIQYF. The CDR3, as DNA: TGTGCCAGCAGCGCATCACTAGCGGGAGACGCCAAAAACATTCAGTACTTC.